This note documents a single T cell receptor beta chain sequence. What it recognizes is unknown. V lost 3 bases and J 0 bases, leaving 9 bases between the germline ends. The CDR3 sequence is 14 residues long. Germline V gene data show CDR1 as LNHDA and CDR2 as SQIVND (reference sequence). Clones were read by immunoSEQ multiplex PCR, and TCRdb kept only the in-frame ones, dropping some. The table shows roughly 52,000 clones, with roughly 93% occurring only once. The data were taken from a study of cytomegalovirus exposure and HLA in healthy donors. General study results and limits: It was found in a later analysis that first-cohort TCR clusters tended to co-occur in the 120 validation repertoires. In vitro work confirmed that a few CMV-associated chains recognize CMV antigens.

This TCR came from a woman aged 18-30 years in good health and CMV-seropositive. The chain links TRBV19 to TRBJ2-7, with D maybe TRBD1 (5 bases). The sequenced sample was PBMCs. The CDR3 DNA sequence: TGTGCCAGTAGTATCGGAAGGGGCTCCTACGAGCAGTACTTC. Encoded protein: CASSIGRGSYEQYF.